The 13 T cell receptor beta chains presented below share a single source sample, sequenced in a study of blood T cell repertoires in COVID-19 (TCRdb year 2020). The method was the immunoSEQ multiplex PCR assay. TCRdb limited this immuneACCESS table to in-frame rearrangements with V and J called. A share of clones is missing; checked studies link under half to unresolved V genes, and the rest is unexplained. Here the sample has about 130,000 clones; about 87% occur a single time. The ten largest make up 3.6% of the sample. Sequencing was performed on peripheral blood. The receptors originated from an older woman with acute or convalescent COVID-19.

The genes are TRBV20-1 and TRBJ2-1; D is ambiguous. V dropped 3 bases and J dropped 6 bases, with 6 bases sitting between them. The CDR3 contains 11 residues. Germline CDR1 DFQATT, CDR2 SNEGSKA (reference sequence). CDR3: CSASPFNEQFF. DNA of the CDR3: TGCAGTGCTAGCCCTTTCAATGAGCAGTTCTTC.

This clone has just one count. In the same sample, other DNA sequences code for this CDR3. This chain connects TRBV5-1 to TRBJ2-5; D is possibly TRBD2 (6 bases). The CDR3 consists of 14 residues. The V end was cut by 0 bases, the J end by 2 bases, with 8 bases between. Looked up from germline, CDR1 is SGHRS and CDR2 is YFSETQ. CDR3: CASSLVGGQETQYF. The CDR3 nucleotides are TGCGCCAGCAGCTTGGTGGGGGGACAAGAGACCCAGTACTTC.

The CDR3 DNA sequence: TGTGCCACCAGTGATCCTGACAGGGGCACTGAAGCTTTCTTT. Protein product: CATSDPDRGTEAFF. V is TRBV24-1 and J is TRBJ1-1, with TRBD1 identical over 8 bases. The CDR3 runs 14 residues. The V gene's germline CDR1 is KGHDR and CDR2 SFDVKD. Unmatched junction bases numbered 3, after V lost 3 bases and J lost 4 bases.

V gene TRBV5-6 combines with J gene TRBJ1-1, with TRBD1 matching over 7 bases. CDR1 is SGHDT, CDR2 YYEEEE, per germline. V shed 1 base, J shed 5 bases, and the junction held 8 bases outside the gene matches. The CDR3 is 15 residues long. The CDR3 DNA is TGTGCCAGCAGCTTGAGGACAGGCTGGAGGACTGAAGCTTTCTTT. Protein product: CASSLRTGWRTEAFF.

The table lists this clone with a count of one. The V call is TRBV4-2, the J call TRBJ1-3; D might be TRBD1 (6 bases). This CDR3 is 17 amino acids long. Germline V gene sequence: CDR1 LGHNA, CDR2 YNFKEQ. V was trimmed by 0 bases and J by 3 bases, leaving 15 bases between them. The CDR3 reads CASSQEVTRGFGNTIYF. The CDR3 DNA is TGTGCCAGCAGCCAAGAGGTAACCAGGGGCTTTGGAAACACCATATATTTT.

The chain couples TRBV6-5 to TRBJ1-6; 9 bases line up with TRBD1. Germline V gene data show CDR1 as MNHEY and CDR2 as SVGAGI. The V segment lost 10 bases and the J segment 3 bases; nucleotides outside the gene matches: 7. The CDR3 has 15 residues. The CDR3 DNA reads as TGTGCCACCAGGGACAGGGAGCTCTATAATTCACCCCTCCACTTT. As protein: CATRDRELYNSPLHF.

The chain employs TRBV24-1 and TRBJ1-2; 9 bases agree with TRBD1. The trim removed 4 bases at V and 6 bases at J, leaving 8 bases unmatched. The CDR3 has 15 residues. CDR1 is KGHDR and CDR2 is SFDVKD in the germline V gene. In DNA, the CDR3 is TGTGCCACCAGTGACCCGGGACAGGGCCTGGATGGCTACACCTTC. Amino acids: CATSDPGQGLDGYTF.

This rearrangement joins TRBV2 to TRBJ2-7, with 8 positions matching TRBD1. Germline V gives CDR1 SNHLY, CDR2 FYNNEI. After removal of 10 bases from V and 0 bases from J, the junction contained 2 bases not matched to a gene. There are 12 residues in the CDR3. CDR3 nucleotide sequence: TGTGCCACGACAGGGGCCTCCTACGAGCAGTACGTC. Its protein product is CATTGASYEQYV.

The chain combines TRBV5-1 with TRBJ2-1, with 10 bases lining up with TRBD2. The CDR3 totals 16 residues. V lost 2 bases to trimming and J lost 3 bases; unmatched junction nucleotides: 5. The V gene's germline CDR1 is SGHRS and CDR2 YFSETQ. The CDR3 spells CASSFGLAEFYNEQFF. The CDR3 DNA sequence: TGCGCCAGCAGCTTCGGACTAGCGGAGTTCTACAATGAGCAGTTCTTC.

V gene TRBV7-9 combines with J gene TRBJ2-5, with 8 bases aligning to TRBD1. The germline V gene encodes CDR1 SEHNR and CDR2 FQNEAQ (reference sequence). The trim removed 1 base at V and 4 bases at J, leaving 5 bases unmatched. The CDR3 consists of 15 residues. CDR3 loop: CASSLGAGGGETQYF. For the CDR3, the DNA is TGTGCCAGCAGCTTAGGGGCAGGGGGCGGAGAGACCCAGTACTTC.

This clone was seen only once. CDR3 DNA: TGCGCCAGCACCCAGGGGTCGTCCGGCTTGAACACTGAAGCTTTCTTT. It codes for CASTQGSSGLNTEAFF. This chain joins TRBV5-1 and TRBJ1-1; maybe TRBD1 (6 bases). With 6 bases removed from V and 0 bases from J, the gap between germline ends came to 18 bases. In germline, CDR1 is SGHRS, CDR2 YFSETQ. The CDR3 runs 16 residues.

The genes are TRBV25-1 and TRBJ1-5, with unresolved D. Germline-derived CDR1 and CDR2 are MGHDK and SYGVNS. The V and J ends lost 5 bases and 7 bases respectively, with 12 bases between them. The CDR3 sequence is 13 residues long. CDR3 nucleotide sequence: TGTGCCAGCAGTAGAGACGGGAGGCAGCCCCAGCATTTT. It yields the protein CASSRDGRQPQHF.

The genes are TRBV10-3 and TRBJ1-4; a possible D gene is TRBD1 (6 bases). Germline CDR1 reads ENHRY; CDR2 reads SYGVKD. Trimming pared 10 bases from V and 8 bases from J, leaving 17 bases between. CDR3 length: 13 residues. In nucleotides, the CDR3 is TGTGCCACCCGGGCAGGGGCAGAAGAAAAACTGTTTTTT. Protein product: CATRAGAEEKLFF.